Each of the 24 T cell receptor beta chains below was sequenced from the same sample in a study of blood T cell repertoires in COVID-19. This table comes from immunoSEQ multiplex PCR, and its TCRdb copy is limited to in-frame clones, with some not included. The sample holds 290,000 or so clones, approximately 90% seen once. The specimen sequenced was PBMCs or T cells enriched from blood (not recorded which). All receptors derive from a woman under 40 who had recovered from COVID-19.

CDR3: CASSIDPAGLGREQFF. CDR3 DNA sequence: TGTGCCAGTAGTATAGATCCAGCGGGCCTCGGGAGGGAGCAGTTCTTC. The V call is TRBV19, the J call TRBJ2-1; TRBD2 agrees at 7 bases. CDR1 and CDR2 (germline): LNHDA, SQIVND (reference sequence). V lost 0 bases and J lost 10; bases outside the gene matches: 12. The CDR3 covers 16 residues. The full variable domain, with the rest looked up from reference TRBV19 and TRBJ2-1, is DGGITQSPKYLFRKEGQNVTLSCEQNLNHDAMYWYRQDPGQGLRLIYYSQIVNDFQKGDIAEGYSVSREKKESFPLTVTSAQKNPTAFYLCASSIDPAGLGREQFFGPGTRLTVL.

V usage is TRBV12-5 and J usage is TRBJ2-3; D gene ambiguous. The CDR3 is made up of 15 amino acids. Looked up from germline, CDR1 is LGHNT and CDR2 is FRNRAP. Trimming pared 1 base from V and 3 bases from J, leaving 11 bases between. CDR3 sequence: CASGLGLTSTDTQYF. The DNA for the CDR3 is TGTGCTAGTGGTTTGGGGTTGACATCTACAGATACGCAGTATTTT.

Only one count was recorded for this clone. The V call is TRBV19, the J call TRBJ2-3; TRBD1 aligns across 7 bases. Unmatched junction bases numbered 8, after V lost 10 bases and J lost 4 bases. The CDR3 is made up of 13 amino acids. The germline CDR1 and CDR2 sequences are LNHDA and SQIVND (reference sequence). CDR3 nucleotide sequence: TGTGCCACCCGACAGGGTCGGTCAGATACGCAGTATTTT. It is translated as CATRQGRSDTQYF.

The genes are TRBV30 and TRBJ1-2, with TRBD1 matching over 8 bases. This CDR3 has 13 amino acids. Germline values: CDR1 GTSNPN, CDR2 SVGIG (reference sequence). V dropped 4 bases and J dropped 6; count of bases not matched to a gene: 7. In DNA form, the CDR3 reads TGTGCCTGGAACCCCGACAGGGGCCATGGCTACACCTTC. Its protein product is CAWNPDRGHGYTF.

The sample holds one count of this clone. The chain is built from TRBV20-1 and TRBJ2-7; no reliable D call. Germline values: CDR1 DFQATT, CDR2 SNEGSKA (reference sequence). CDR3 size: 13 residues. V was shortened by 3 bases and J by 0 bases, with 9 bases between the two germline ends. DNA of the CDR3: TGCAGTGCTAGTAAAACAGTCTCCTACGAGCAGTACTTC. Encoded protein: CSASKTVSYEQYF.

The chain uses TRBV28 and TRBJ1-1, with a possible D match to TRBD1 (6 bases). CDR1 and CDR2 (germline): MDHEN, SYDVKM. The V end lost 7 bases, the J end lost 0 bases, and 15 bases lay between the germline ends. CDR3 length equals 15 residues. The CDR3 DNA reads TGTGCCAGCACCGCTCCGGACAGATTGAACACTGAAGCTTTCTTT. This gives the protein CASTAPDRLNTEAFF.

This clone was detected once. The chain employs TRBV2 and TRBJ1-2, with 7 bases fitting TRBD1. Unmatched junction bases numbered 8, after V lost 6 bases and J lost 4 bases. The germline CDR1 and CDR2 sequences are SNHLY and FYNNEI. CDR3 length equals 14 residues. The CDR3 coding sequence is TGTGCCAGCAGGATACAGGGGATATCCTATGGCTACACCTTC. It translates to CASRIQGISYGYTF. Together with reference TRBV2 and TRBJ1-2, the CDR3 gives the full variable domain: EPEVTQTPSHQVTQMGQEVILRCVPISNHLYFYWYRQILGQKVEFLVSFYNNEISEKSEIFDDQFSVERPDGSNFTLKIRSTKLEDSAMYFCASRIQGISYGYTFGSGTRLTVV.

CDR3 amino acids: CSASRSSGRSETQYF. DNA of the CDR3: TGCAGTGCTAGTAGGAGCAGCGGGAGATCGGAGACCCAGTACTTC. The chain joins TRBV20-1 to TRBJ2-5; TRBD2 aligns across 8 bases. This CDR3 is 15 amino acids long. J gave up 5 bases and V 3 bases, and 11 bases lay outside the gene matches. Looked up from germline, CDR1 is DFQATT and CDR2 is SNEGSKA (reference sequence).

The rearrangement joins TRBV7-6 to TRBJ2-2, with D perhaps TRBD1 (6 bases). Trimming shortened V by 1 base and J by 4 bases, and 10 bases separated the two germline ends. CDR3 size: 15 residues. Germline assignment: CDR1 SGHVS and CDR2 FNYEAQ. The DNA for the CDR3 is TGTGCCAGCAGCTTAGGATCGGACAGCACCGGGGAGCTGTTTTTT. The encoded protein is CASSLGSDSTGELFF.

The chain recombines TRBV28 with TRBJ2-3; TRBD2 aligns across 10 bases. The CDR3 covers 16 residues. V was pared by 5 bases and J by 2 bases, with 7 bases of the junction left unmatched. Germline lookup yields CDR1 MDHEN and CDR2 SYDVKM. The CDR3, as DNA: TGTGCCAGCAGTCCCAGAACTAGCGGGAACACAGATACGCAGTATTTT. Protein sequence: CASSPRTSGNTDTQYF.

The CDR3 DNA sequence: TGTGCCAGCAGCTTAGGACAGGGAATGGTCGGAAACACCATATATTTT. Its protein product is CASSLGQGMVGNTIYF. V is TRBV13 and J is TRBJ1-3; the D gene is possibly TRBD1 (6 bases). This CDR3 is 16 amino acids long. The germline CDR1 and CDR2 sequences are PRHDT and FYEKMQ (reference sequence). V shed 0 bases and J shed 4 bases, with 13 bases lying between them. The full variable domain, rest sourced from reference TRBV13 and TRBJ1-3, is AAGVIQSPRHLIKEKRETATLKCYPIPRHDTVYWYQQGPGQDPQFLISFYEKMQSDKGSIPDRFSAQQFSDYHSELNMSSLELGDSALYFCASSLGQGMVGNTIYFGEGSWLTVV.

Only one count was recorded for this clone. CDR3 sequence (DNA): TGCAGCGTTGAAGATAGAACGGGACAGGGGGTTGATGAGCAGTTCTTC. It specifies CSVEDRTGQGVDEQFF. The rearrangement links TRBV29-1 to TRBJ2-1; 11 positions match TRBD1. Unmatched junction bases numbered 9, after V lost 0 bases and J lost 8 bases. Germline-derived CDR1 and CDR2 are SQVTM and ANQGSEA. CDR3 length equals 16 residues.

This rearrangement joins TRBV30 to TRBJ2-2, with D perhaps TRBD1 (5 bases). Germline CDR1 and CDR2: GTSNPN and SVGIG (reference sequence). The CDR3 is made up of 13 amino acids. V lost 4 bases and J 3 bases, leaving 9 bases between the germline ends. CDR3 DNA sequence: TGTGCCTGGACAGGGTGGGACACCGGGGAGCTGTTTTTT. Its translation is CAWTGWDTGELFF.

The chain recombines TRBV11-2 with TRBJ2-1, with D maybe TRBD2 (6 bases). The V and J ends lost 8 bases and 3 bases respectively, with 11 bases between them. Germline CDR1 is SGHAT and CDR2 is FQNNGV. CDR3 length: 13 residues. CDR3 amino acids: CASGREFYNEQFF. In DNA, the CDR3 is TGTGCCAGCGGCCGGGAGTTCTACAATGAGCAGTTCTTC.

This chain uses TRBV7-8 with TRBJ2-3, with a tentative D call TRBD1 (5 bases). V gave up 1 base and J gave up 2 bases, with 10 bases separating them. Germline loops: CDR1 SGHVS, CDR2 FQNEAQ. This CDR3 is built from 15 residues. CDR3 in DNA: TGTGCCAGCAGCTTAGGTCAGGGAATCACAGATACGCAGTATTTT. Protein sequence: CASSLGQGITDTQYF. Looking up the rest from reference TRBV7-8 and TRBJ2-3 gives the full variable domain: GAGVSQSPRYKVAKRGQDVALRCDPISGHVSLFWYQQALGQGPEFLTYFQNEAQLDKSGLPSDRFFAERPEGSVSTLKIQRTQQEDSAVYLCASSLGQGITDTQYFGPGTRLTVL.

The chain carries TRBV5-4 and TRBJ1-4; 7 bases match TRBD1. The CDR3 loop spans 15 amino acids. V gave up 4 bases and J gave up 2 bases; unmatched junction bases: 5. In germline, CDR1 is SGHNT, CDR2 YYREEE (reference sequence). CDR3: CASSARQGTNEKLFF. CDR3 sequence (DNA): TGTGCCAGCAGCGCCAGACAGGGTACTAATGAAAAACTGTTTTTT.

This sequence joins TRBV12-3 or TRBV12-4 and TRBJ2-4, with D hard to call. With 1 base removed from V and 9 bases from J, the gap between germline ends came to 7 bases. There are 12 residues in the CDR3. The CDR3 DNA follows: TGTGCCAGCAGTTTAGGTGCGGTCATTCAGTACTTC. It translates to CASSLGAVIQYF.

This clone was detected only once. This chain joins TRBV15 and TRBJ1-5; TRBD1 aligns across 7 bases. CDR3 length: 15 residues. CDR1 is LNHNV and CDR2 is YYDKDF in the germline V gene (reference sequence). V was pared by 5 bases and J by 3 bases, with 7 bases of the junction left unmatched. The CDR3 spells CATSAEQGLNQPQHF. The CDR3 DNA sequence: TGTGCCACCAGCGCCGAACAGGGGCTCAATCAGCCCCAGCATTTT.

This chain joins TRBV3-1 (or the pseudogene TRBV3-2) and TRBJ1-6; 7 bases agree with TRBD1. The length of the CDR3 is 14 residues. Unmatched junction bases numbered 9, after V lost 4 bases and J lost 12 bases. Germline loops: CDR1 LGHDT, CDR2 YNNKEL (reference sequence). The CDR3 DNA reads as TGTGCCAGCAGCCCTTCAGGGGGACAGTTACCCCTCCACTTT. Amino acid sequence: CASSPSGGQLPLHF.

This clone was observed a single time. The chain carries TRBV5-1 and TRBJ1-2; TRBD1 matches 9 bases. Germline lookup yields CDR1 SGHRS and CDR2 YFSETQ. V dropped 4 bases and J dropped 5; count of bases not matched to a gene: 9. The CDR3 runs to 15 residues. CDR3 nucleotide sequence: TGCGCCAGCAGCACGTCAACAGGGGGCGGTTATGGCTACACCTTC. Protein product: CASSTSTGGGYGYTF.

V and J are TRBV5-5 and TRBJ2-7, with D possibly being TRBD1 (6 bases). Germline V CDR1 and CDR2: SGHKS, YYEKEE (reference sequence). Trimming left V 3 bases short and J 1 base short, with 14 bases between. The CDR3 is 15 residues long. The CDR3 here is CASSSQKGESYEQYF. CDR3 nucleotide sequence: TGTGCCAGCAGCTCCCAAAAGGGGGAGTCCTACGAGCAGTACTTC.

The chain recombines TRBV28 with TRBJ1-4; TRBD1 aligns across 7 bases. Germline V gene lookup returns CDR1 MDHEN and CDR2 SYDVKM. V dropped 6 bases and J dropped 2; count of bases not matched to a gene: 9. The CDR3 runs to 16 residues. CDR3 in amino acids: CASSSPTGATNEKLFF. DNA of the CDR3: TGTGCCAGCAGCTCTCCTACAGGGGCGACTAATGAAAAACTGTTTTTT. The full variable domain, with the rest looked up from reference TRBV28 and TRBJ1-4, is DVKVTQSSRYLVKRTGEKVFLECVQDMDHENMFWYRQDPGLGLRLIYFSYDVKMKEKGDIPEGYSVSREKKERFSLILESASTNQTSMYLCASSSPTGATNEKLFFGSGTQLSVL.

J is TRBJ2-7 and V is TRBV3-1 (or the pseudogene TRBV3-2); 10 bases are shared with TRBD1. The CDR3 length is 14 residues. Germline CDR1 and CDR2: LGHDT and YNNKEL (reference sequence). V was pared by 4 bases and J by 3 bases, with 3 bases of the junction left unmatched. The DNA for the CDR3 is TGTGCCAGCAGCCCCGGGACAGGGGACTACGAGCAGTACTTC. This translates into CASSPGTGDYEQYF.

The V call is TRBV6-2 or TRBV6-3, the J call TRBJ2-3; TRBD2 matches at 8 bases. J was trimmed by 0 bases and V by 0 bases; bases with no gene match: 5. Germline CDR1 is MNHEY and CDR2 is SVGEGT. The CDR3 length is 17 residues. CDR3 protein: CASSYSMGTRSTDTQYF. The CDR3 DNA follows: TGTGCCAGCAGTTACTCGATGGGGACTAGGAGCACAGATACGCAGTATTTT.